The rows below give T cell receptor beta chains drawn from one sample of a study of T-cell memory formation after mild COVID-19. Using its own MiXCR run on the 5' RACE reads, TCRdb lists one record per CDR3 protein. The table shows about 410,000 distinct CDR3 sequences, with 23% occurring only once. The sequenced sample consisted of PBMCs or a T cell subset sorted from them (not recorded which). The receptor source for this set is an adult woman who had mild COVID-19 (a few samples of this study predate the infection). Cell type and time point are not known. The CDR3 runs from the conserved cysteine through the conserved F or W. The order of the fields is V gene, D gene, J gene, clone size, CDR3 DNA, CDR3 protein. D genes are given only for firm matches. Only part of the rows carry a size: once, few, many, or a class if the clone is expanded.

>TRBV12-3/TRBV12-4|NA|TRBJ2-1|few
TGTGCCAGCAGTTCGGGACTCCAGAATGAGCAGTTCTTC
CASSSGLQNEQFF
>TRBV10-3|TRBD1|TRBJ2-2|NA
TGTGCCATCGGTCAGACAGGGGGCACCGGGGAGCTGTTTTTT
CAIGQTGGTGELFF
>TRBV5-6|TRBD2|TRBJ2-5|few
TGTGCCAGCAGCTTGACTAGCGGGCCGACGGCGACCCAGTACTTC
CASSLTSGPTATQYF
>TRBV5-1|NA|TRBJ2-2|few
TGCGCCAGCAGCTTGGACCTTAGTGGGAACACCGGGGAGCTGTTTTTT
CASSLDLSGNTGELFF
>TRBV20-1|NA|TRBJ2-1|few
TGCAGTGCTAGAGGTCTGGGGATTAGGCAGTTCTTC
CSARGLGIRQFF
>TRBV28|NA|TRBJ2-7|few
TGTGCCAGCAGTCCCCCCAATAGGGGGTACGAGCAGTACTTC
CASSPPNRGYEQYF
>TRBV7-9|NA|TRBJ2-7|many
TGTGCCAGCCGCCCACCCCCCACACGTGAAAGCTACGAGCAGTACTTC
CASRPPPTRESYEQYF
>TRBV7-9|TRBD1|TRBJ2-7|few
TGTGCCAGCAGTGGAGGACAGGATGACTACGAGCAGTACTTC
CASSGGQDDYEQYF
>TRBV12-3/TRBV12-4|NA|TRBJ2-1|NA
TGTGCCAGCAGTTTAGCGGTGCAGGGAAACAATGAGCAGTTCTTC
CASSLAVQGNNEQFF
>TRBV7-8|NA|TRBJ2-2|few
TGTGCCAGCAACGTACCAGGACACGACACCGGGGAGCTGTTTTTT
CASNVPGHDTGELFF
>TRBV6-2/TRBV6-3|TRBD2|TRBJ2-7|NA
TGTGCCAGCAGTTACTCGGAACTAGCGGGAGTAGTTAACTACGAGCAGTACTTC
CASSYSELAGVVNYEQYF
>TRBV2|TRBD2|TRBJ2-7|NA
TGTGCCAGCAGTGAAGAACTAAGCGGGGGGAGCTCCTACGAGCAGTACTTC
CASSEELSGGSSYEQYF
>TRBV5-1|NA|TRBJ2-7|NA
TGCGCCAGCAGCTTCGACATACGTGATGGAGAGCAGTACTTC
CASSFDIRDGEQYF
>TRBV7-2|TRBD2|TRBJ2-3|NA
TGTGCCAGCAGCTCCCAGGCAAGGACTAGCGGGACCTCAGATACGCAGTATTTT
CASSSQARTSGTSDTQYF
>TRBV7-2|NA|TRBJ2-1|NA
TGTGCCAGCAGCCTGCTTTTTGGCGGTTCCTACAATGAGCAGTTCTTC
CASSLLFGGSYNEQFF
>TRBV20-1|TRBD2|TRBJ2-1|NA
TGCAGTTGTGGGACTAGCGGGGCCAGCTCCTACAATGAGCAGTTCTTC
CSCGTSGASSYNEQFF
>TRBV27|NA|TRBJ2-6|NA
TGTGCCAGCAGTTTATACCCCGAGGGGGTTGGGGCCAACGTCCTGACTTTC
CASSLYPEGVGANVLTF
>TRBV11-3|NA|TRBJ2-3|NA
TGTGCCAGCAGCGCGAAGAGGCAGGCTAGCACAGATACGCAGTATTTT
CASSAKRQASTDTQYF
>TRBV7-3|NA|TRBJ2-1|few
TGTGCCAGCAGCTTGACTGCCCCCCCACCCGATGAGCAGTTCTTC
CASSLTAPPPDEQFF
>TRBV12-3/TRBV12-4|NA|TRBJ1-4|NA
TGTGCCAGCAGCCCACGACAGTCCGAAAAACTGTTTTTT
CASSPRQSEKLFF
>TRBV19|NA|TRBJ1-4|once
TGTGCCAGTAGTATGGGGCGGCGAGAAAAACTGTTTTTT
CASSMGRREKLFF
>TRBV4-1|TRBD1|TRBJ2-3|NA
TGCGCCAGCAGCCGGGGACAGGGAGGTGGCCCGGCAGATACGCAGTATTTT
CASSRGQGGGPADTQYF
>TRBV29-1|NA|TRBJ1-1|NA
TGCAGCGTTCCAGGGCCTCATATGAACACTGAAGCTTTCTTT
CSVPGPHMNTEAFF
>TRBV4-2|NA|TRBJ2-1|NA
TGTGCCAGCAGTCGAACTAGGAGCTCTACAAATGAGCAGTTCTTC
CASSRTRSSTNEQFF
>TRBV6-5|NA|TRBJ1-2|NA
TGTGCCAGCAGTTACTCGATCAGGGACCACTATGGCTACACCTTC
CASSYSIRDHYGYTF
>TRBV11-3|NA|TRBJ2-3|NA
TGTGCCAGCAGCTCAGGGACTTACAACACAGATACGCAGTATTTT
CASSSGTYNTDTQYF
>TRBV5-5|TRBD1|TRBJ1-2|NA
TGTGCCAGCAGCTTGGCGACAGGGACGAATGGCTACACCTTC
CASSLATGTNGYTF
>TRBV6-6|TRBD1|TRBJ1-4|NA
TGTGCCAGCAGTAATAGGACAGGGGGTGAAAAACTGTTTTTT
CASSNRTGGEKLFF
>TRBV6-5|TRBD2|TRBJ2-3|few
TGTGCCAGCAGTTTGCAAGCGGGAGTGTCAGATACGCAGTATTTT
CASSLQAGVSDTQYF
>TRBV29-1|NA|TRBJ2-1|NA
TGCAGCGGTTGCCCCAGGGGCACCTACAATGAGCAGTTCTTC
CSGCPRGTYNEQFF
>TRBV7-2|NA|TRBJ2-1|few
TGTGCCAGCAGCTTAATTGAGTCCAATGAGCAGTTCTTC
CASSLIESNEQFF
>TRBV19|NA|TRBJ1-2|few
TGTGCCAGTAGTACCCCCCGGACAGTTAACTATGGCTACACCTTC
CASSTPRTVNYGYTF
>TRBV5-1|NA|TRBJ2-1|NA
TGCGCCAGCAGCGTCGGGGACCACCCGGCTGGGTTCTTC
CASSVGDHPAGFF
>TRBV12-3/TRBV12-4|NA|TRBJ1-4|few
TGTGCCAGCAGCCCTGGGGGAGTGGTTGAAAAACTGTTTTTT
CASSPGGVVEKLFF
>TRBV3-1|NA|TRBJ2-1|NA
TGTGCCAGCAGCCAAGAGGGGGCCTACAATGAGCAGTTCTTC
CASSQEGAYNEQFF
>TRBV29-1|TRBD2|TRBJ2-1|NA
TGCAGCGTTGAGCCTATCCCCCCGGGGACTAGTCGGATTGAGCAGTTCTTC
CSVEPIPPGTSRIEQFF
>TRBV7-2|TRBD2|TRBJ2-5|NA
TGTGCCAGCAGCTTCGGGACTAGGGAAGAGACCCAGTACTTC
CASSFGTREETQYF
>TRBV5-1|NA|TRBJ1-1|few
TGCGCCAGCATCGGGGACAACACTGAAGCTTTCTTT
CASIGDNTEAFF
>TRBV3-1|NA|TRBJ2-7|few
TGTGCCAGCAGCCAAGGATCCCCGGGTAGCTCCTACGAGCAGTACTTC
CASSQGSPGSSYEQYF
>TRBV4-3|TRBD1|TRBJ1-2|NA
TGCGCCAGCAGCCATGCTGACAGGGACTCGGGCTACACCTTC
CASSHADRDSGYTF
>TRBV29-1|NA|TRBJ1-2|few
TGCAGCGTTGAACTTTTCCAGGGGAGCGGCTACACCTTC
CSVELFQGSGYTF
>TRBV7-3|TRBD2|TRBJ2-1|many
TGTGCCAGCAGCTCAACTAGCGGAGGATACAATGAGCAGTTCTTC
CASSSTSGGYNEQFF
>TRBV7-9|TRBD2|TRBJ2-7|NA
TGTGCCAGCAGCTTAGGACTAGCGGAGCTCTCCTACGAGCAGTACTTC
CASSLGLAELSYEQYF
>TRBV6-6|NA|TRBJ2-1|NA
TGTGCCAGCAGTTTATCCGGGCCCCACGTCTTC
CASSLSGPHVF
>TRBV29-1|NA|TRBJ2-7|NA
TGCAGCGTCCGAGTCGACTACGAGCAGTACTTC
CSVRVDYEQYF
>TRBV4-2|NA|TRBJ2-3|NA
TGTGCCAGCAGCCAAGGCCTTTGGTTGAGCACAGATACGCAGTATTTT
CASSQGLWLSTDTQYF
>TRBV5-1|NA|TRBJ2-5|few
TGCGCCAGCAGCTTCCTAGCGAGGTGGGAAGAGACCCAGTACTTC
CASSFLARWEETQYF
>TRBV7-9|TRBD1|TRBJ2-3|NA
TGTGCCAGCAGCTACCACGGGACAGAGGGCACAGATACGCAGTATTTT
CASSYHGTEGTDTQYF
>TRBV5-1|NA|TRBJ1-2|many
TGTGCCAGCAGCTTAGAAGGTGGTCGCGGCTACACCTTC
CASSLEGGRGYTF
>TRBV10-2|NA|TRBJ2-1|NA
TGCGCCAGCAAACGTCTCGCGGCGGGCTCCTACAATGAGCAGTTCTTC
CASKRLAAGSYNEQFF
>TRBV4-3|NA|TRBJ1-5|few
TGCGCCAGCAGCCAAGTAAATGACAATCAGCCCCAGCATTTT
CASSQVNDNQPQHF
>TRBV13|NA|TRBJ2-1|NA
TGTGCCAGCAGCCCCGGAGGGTCAACACCGCAGTTCTTC
CASSPGGSTPQFF
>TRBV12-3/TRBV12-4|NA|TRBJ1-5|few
TGTGCCAGCACCCGAGGGGTAGCAGGCAATCAGCCCCAGCATTTT
CASTRGVAGNQPQHF